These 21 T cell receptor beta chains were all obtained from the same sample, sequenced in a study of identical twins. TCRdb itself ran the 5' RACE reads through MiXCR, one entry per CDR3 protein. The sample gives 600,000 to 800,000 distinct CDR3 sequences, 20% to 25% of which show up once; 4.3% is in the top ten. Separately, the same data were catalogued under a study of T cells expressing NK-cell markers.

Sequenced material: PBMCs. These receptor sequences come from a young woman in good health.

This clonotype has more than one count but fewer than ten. The CDR3 coding sequence is TGTGCCATCAGTGAGCAAACAGGGGGAAATCAGCCCCAGCATTTT. Translating gives CAISEQTGGNQPQHF. This sequence joins TRBV10-3 and TRBJ1-5; the match to TRBD1 covers 8 bases. The junction had 4 bases not matched to a gene; V was cut back by 2 bases and J by 4 bases. The CDR3 totals 15 residues. Per the germline V gene, CDR1 is ENHRY and CDR2 is SYGVKD.

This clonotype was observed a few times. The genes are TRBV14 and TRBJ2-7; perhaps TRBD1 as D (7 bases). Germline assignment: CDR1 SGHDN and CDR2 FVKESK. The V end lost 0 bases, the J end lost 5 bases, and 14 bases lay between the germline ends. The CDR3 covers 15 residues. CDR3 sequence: CASSQETGRIHEQYF. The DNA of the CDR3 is TGTGCCAGCAGCCAAGAGACAGGGAGGATCCACGAGCAGTACTTC. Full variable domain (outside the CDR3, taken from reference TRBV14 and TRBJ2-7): EAGVTQFPSHSVIEKGQTVTLRCDPISGHDNLYWYRRVMGKEIKFLLHFVKESKQDESGMPNNRFLAERTGGTYSTLKVQPAELEDSGVYFCASSQETGRIHEQYFGPGTRLTVT.

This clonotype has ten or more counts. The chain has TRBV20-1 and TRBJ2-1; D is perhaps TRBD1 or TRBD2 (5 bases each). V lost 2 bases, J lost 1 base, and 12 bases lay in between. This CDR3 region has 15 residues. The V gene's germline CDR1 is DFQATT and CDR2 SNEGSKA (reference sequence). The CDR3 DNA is TGCAGTGCTAGACCGGGACGTTCGTCCTACAATGAGCAGTTCTTC. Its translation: CSARPGRSSYNEQFF.

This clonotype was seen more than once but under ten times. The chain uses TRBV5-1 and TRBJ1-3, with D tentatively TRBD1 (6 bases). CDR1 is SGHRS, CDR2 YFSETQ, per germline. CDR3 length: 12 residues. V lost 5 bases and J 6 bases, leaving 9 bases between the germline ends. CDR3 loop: CASRGAANTIYF. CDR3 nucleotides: TGCGCCAGCAGGGGGGCAGCAAACACCATATATTTT.

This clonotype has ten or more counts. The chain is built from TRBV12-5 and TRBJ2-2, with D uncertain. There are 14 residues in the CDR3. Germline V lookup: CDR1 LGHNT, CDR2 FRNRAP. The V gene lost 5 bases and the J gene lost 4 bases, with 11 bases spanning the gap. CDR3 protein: CASGPTGVTGELFF. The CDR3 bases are TGTGCTAGTGGTCCTACGGGCGTCACCGGGGAGCTGTTTTTT.

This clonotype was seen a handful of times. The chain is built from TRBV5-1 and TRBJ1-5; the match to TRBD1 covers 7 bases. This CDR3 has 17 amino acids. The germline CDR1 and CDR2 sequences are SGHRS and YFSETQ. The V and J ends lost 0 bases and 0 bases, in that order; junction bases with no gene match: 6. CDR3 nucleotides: TGCGCCAGCAGCTTGGGGCAAGGGGGCAGTAGCAATCAGCCCCAGCATTTT. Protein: CASSLGQGGSSNQPQHF.

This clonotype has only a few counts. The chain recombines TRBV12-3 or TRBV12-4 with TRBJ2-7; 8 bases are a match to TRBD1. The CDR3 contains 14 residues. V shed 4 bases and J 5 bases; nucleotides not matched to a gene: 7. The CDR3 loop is CASSYRTGIDEQYF. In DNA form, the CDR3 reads TGTGCCAGCAGTTACAGGACAGGGATTGACGAGCAGTACTTC.

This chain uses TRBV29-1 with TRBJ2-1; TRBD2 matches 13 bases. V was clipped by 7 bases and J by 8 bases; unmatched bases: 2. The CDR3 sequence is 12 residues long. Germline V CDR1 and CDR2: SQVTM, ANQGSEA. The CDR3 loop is CSGGLAGDEQFF. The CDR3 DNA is TGCAGCGGAGGACTAGCGGGAGATGAGCAGTTCTTC.

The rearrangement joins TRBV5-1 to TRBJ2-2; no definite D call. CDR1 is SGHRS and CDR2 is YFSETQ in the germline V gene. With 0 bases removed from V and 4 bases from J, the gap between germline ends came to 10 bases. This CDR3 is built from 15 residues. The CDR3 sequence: CASSLDQIFTGELFF. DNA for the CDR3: TGCGCCAGCAGCTTGGATCAGATATTCACCGGGGAGCTGTTTTTT.

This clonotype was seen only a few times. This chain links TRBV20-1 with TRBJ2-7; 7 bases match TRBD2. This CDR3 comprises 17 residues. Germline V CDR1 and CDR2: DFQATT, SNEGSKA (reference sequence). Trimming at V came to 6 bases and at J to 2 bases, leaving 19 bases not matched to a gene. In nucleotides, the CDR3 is TGCAGTGCCATCCCCGGGACCGGGAGGAGGGAAGCCTACGAGCAGTACTTC. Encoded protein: CSAIPGTGRREAYEQYF.

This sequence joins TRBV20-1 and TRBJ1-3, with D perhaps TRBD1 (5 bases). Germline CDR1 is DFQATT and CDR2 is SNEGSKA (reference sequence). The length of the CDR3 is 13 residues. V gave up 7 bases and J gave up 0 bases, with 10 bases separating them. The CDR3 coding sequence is TGCAGTGTTTGGGGGGGCTCTGGAAACACCATATATTTT. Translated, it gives CSVWGGSGNTIYF.

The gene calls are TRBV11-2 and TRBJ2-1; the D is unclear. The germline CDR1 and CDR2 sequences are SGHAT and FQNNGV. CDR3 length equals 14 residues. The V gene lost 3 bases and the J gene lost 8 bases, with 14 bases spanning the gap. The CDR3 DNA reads TGTGCCAGCAGCTTGGCAATTGGTTCCGATGAGCAGTTCTTC. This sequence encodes CASSLAIGSDEQFF.

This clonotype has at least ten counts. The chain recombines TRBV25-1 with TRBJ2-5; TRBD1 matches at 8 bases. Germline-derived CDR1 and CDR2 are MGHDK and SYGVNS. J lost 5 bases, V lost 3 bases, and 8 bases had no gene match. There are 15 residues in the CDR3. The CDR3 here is CASSDPRDRFETQYF. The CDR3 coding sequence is TGTGCCAGCAGTGACCCCAGGGACAGGTTTGAGACCCAGTACTTC.

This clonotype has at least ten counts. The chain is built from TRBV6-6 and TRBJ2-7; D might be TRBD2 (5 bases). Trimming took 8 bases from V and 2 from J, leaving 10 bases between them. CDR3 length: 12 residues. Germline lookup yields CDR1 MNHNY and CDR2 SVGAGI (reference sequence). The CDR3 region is CASRSGTYEQYF. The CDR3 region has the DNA TGTGCCAGCCGGAGCGGCACCTACGAGCAGTACTTC.

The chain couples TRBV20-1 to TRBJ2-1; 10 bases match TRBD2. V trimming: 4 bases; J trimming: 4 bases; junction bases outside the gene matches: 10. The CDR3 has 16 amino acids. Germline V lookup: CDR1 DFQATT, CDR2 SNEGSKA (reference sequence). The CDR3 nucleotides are TGCAGTGCTAAGCTACGCCGGACTAGCGGTTACAATGAGCAGTTCTTC. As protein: CSAKLRRTSGYNEQFF.

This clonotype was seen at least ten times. The CDR3 sequence is CASSFIIGPSGLNGNIQYF. The CDR3 DNA follows: TGTGCCAGCAGTTTCATCATAGGACCCTCGGGGCTCAATGGGAACATTCAGTACTTC. The V and J genes are TRBV12-3 or TRBV12-4 and TRBJ2-4; either TRBD1 or TRBD2 may supply D (5 bases each). This CDR3 comprises 19 residues. V was pared by 3 bases and J by 7 bases, with 28 bases between.

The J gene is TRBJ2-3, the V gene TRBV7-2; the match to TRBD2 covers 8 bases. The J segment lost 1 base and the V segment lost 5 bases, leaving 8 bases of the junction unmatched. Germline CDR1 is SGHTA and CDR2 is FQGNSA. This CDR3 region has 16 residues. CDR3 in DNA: TGTGCCAGCAGCGGACGACTAGCGAGGGGCACAGATACGCAGTATTTT. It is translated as CASSGRLARGTDTQYF.

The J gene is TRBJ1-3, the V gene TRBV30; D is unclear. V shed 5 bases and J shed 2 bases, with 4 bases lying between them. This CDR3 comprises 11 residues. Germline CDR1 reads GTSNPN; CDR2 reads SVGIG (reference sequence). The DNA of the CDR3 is TGTGCCTGGGGACCTGGAAACACCATATATTTT. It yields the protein CAWGPGNTIYF.

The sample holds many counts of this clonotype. The CDR3 is CASSLEASYGYTF. The CDR3 region has the DNA TGTGCCAGCAGCTTAGAAGCCTCTTATGGCTACACCTTC. The genes are TRBV7-2 and TRBJ1-2; D remains unclear. CDR1 SGHTA and CDR2 FQGNSA come from the germline V gene. The CDR3 has 13 amino acids. Trimming stripped 1 base from V and 5 bases from J, with 8 bases between.

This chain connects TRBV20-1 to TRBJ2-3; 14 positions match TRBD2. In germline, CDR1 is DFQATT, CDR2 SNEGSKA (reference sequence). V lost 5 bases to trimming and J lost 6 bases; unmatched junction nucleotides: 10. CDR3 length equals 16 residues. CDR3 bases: TGCAGTGCTCGGGGTCCGGGACTAGCGGGAGTGGATACGCAGTATTTT. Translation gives CSARGPGLAGVDTQYF.

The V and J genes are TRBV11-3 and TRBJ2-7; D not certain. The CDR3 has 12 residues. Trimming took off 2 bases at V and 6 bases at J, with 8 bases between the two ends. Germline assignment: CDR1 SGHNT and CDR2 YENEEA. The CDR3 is CASSLPDVEQYF. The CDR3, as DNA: TGTGCCAGCAGCTTACCAGATGTCGAGCAGTACTTC.